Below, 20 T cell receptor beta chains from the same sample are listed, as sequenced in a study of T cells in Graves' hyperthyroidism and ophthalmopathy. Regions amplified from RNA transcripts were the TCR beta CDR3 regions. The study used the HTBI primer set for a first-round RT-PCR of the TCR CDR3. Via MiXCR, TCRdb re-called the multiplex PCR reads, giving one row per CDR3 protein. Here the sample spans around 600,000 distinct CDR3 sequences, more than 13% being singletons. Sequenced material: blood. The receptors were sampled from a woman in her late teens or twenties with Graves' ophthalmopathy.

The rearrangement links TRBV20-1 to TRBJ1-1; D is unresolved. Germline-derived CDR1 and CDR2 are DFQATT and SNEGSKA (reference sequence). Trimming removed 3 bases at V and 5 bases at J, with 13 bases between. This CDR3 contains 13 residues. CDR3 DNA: TGCAGTGCTAGGAGGCAATTTGGGACTGAAGCTTTCTTT. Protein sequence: CSARRQFGTEAFF.

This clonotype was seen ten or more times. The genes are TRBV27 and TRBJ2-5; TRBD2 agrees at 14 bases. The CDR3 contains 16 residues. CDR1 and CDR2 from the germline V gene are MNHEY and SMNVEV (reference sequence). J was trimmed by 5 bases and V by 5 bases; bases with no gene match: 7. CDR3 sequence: CASSIRLAGGQETQYF. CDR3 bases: TGTGCCAGCAGTATACGACTAGCGGGAGGGCAGGAGACCCAGTACTTC.

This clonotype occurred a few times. The CDR3 region is CASSLPSWNEQYF. In DNA form, the CDR3 reads TGTGCCAGCAGCTTGCCCTCGTGGAACGAGCAGTACTTC. The genes are TRBV5-6 and TRBJ2-7; D uncertain. The CDR3 extends over 13 amino acids. Trimming cost V 1 base and J 5 bases, with 10 bases left between them. Germline loops: CDR1 SGHDT, CDR2 YYEEEE.

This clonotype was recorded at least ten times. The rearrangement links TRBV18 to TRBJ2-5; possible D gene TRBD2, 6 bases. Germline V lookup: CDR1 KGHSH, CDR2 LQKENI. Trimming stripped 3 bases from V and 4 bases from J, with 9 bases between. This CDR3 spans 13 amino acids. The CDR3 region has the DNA TGTGCCAGCTCACCCCCTAGCGCAGAGACCCAGTACTTC. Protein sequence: CASSPPSAETQYF.

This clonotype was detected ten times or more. CDR3 protein: CASSTGHEQYF. The CDR3, as DNA: TGTGCCAGCAGTACAGGGCACGAGCAGTACTTC. The rearrangement joins TRBV12-3 or TRBV12-4 to TRBJ2-7; D is perhaps TRBD1 (6 bases). The CDR3 runs to 11 residues. V lost 5 bases, J lost 5 bases, and 7 bases lay in between.

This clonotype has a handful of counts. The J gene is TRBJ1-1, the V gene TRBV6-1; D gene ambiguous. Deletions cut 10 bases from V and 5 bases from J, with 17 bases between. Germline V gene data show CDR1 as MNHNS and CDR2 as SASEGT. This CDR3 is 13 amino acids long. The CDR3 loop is CATHREYTTEAFF. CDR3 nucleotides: TGTGCCACTCACCGGGAATATACGACTGAAGCTTTCTTT.

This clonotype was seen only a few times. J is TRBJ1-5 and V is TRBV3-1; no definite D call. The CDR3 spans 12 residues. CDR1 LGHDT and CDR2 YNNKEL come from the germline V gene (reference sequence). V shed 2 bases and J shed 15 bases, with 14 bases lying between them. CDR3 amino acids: CASSQFDTSLHF. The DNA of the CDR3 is TGTGCCAGCAGCCAATTCGACACGAGTTTGCATTTT.

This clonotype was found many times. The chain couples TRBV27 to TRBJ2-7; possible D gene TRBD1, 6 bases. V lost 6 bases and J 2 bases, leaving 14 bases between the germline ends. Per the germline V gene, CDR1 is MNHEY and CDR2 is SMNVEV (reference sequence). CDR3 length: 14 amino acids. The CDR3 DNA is TGTGCCAGCAGGCGAACCGACAGGCCCTACGAGCAGTACTTC. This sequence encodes CASRRTDRPYEQYF.

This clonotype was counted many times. The CDR3, as DNA: TGTGCCTGGAGTAGAGCCGGGGAGCTGTTTTTT. Residues: CAWSRAGELFF. V gene TRBV30 combines with J gene TRBJ2-2; no reliable D call. Trimming removed 2 bases from V and 6 bases from J, with 4 bases in between. Germline CDR1 reads GTSNPN; CDR2 reads SVGIG (reference sequence). This CDR3 has 11 amino acids. Full variable domain (rest looked up from reference TRBV30 and TRBJ2-2): SQTIHQWPATLVQPVGSPLSLECTVEGTSNPNLYWYRQAAGRGLQLLFYSVGIGQISSEVPQNLSASRPQDRQFILSSKKLLLSDSGFYLCAWSRAGELFFGEGSRLTVL.

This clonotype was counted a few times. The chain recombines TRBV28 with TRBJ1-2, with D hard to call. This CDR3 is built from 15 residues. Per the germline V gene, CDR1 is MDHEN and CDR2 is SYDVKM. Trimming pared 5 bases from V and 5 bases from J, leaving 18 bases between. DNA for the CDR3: TGTGCCAGCAGTCCCCTTTCCCTGGGGAAGTATGGCTACACCTTC. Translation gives CASSPLSLGKYGYTF.

The CDR3 region has the DNA TGTGCCAGTAGTCCGGGACTAGCTGAGCAGTACTTC. It translates to CASSPGLAEQYF. The rearrangement joins TRBV19 to TRBJ2-7; 9 bases are shared with TRBD2. Germline CDR1 LNHDA, CDR2 SQIVND (reference sequence). The junction had 3 bases not matched to a gene; V was cut back by 5 bases and J by 7 bases. The CDR3 is made up of 12 amino acids.

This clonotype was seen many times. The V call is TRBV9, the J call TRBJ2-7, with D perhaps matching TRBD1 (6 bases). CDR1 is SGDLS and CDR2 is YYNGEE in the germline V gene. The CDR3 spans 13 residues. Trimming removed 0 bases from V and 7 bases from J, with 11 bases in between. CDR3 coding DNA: TGTGCCAGCAGCGTAGGAAAAGGGGGAGAGCAGTACTTC. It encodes CASSVGKGGEQYF.

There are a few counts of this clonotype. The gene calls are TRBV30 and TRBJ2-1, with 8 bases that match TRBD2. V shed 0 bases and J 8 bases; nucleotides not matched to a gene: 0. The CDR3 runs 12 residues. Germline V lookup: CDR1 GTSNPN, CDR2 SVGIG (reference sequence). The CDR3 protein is CAWSVLADEQFF. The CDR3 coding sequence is TGTGCCTGGAGTGTACTAGCGGATGAGCAGTTCTTC.

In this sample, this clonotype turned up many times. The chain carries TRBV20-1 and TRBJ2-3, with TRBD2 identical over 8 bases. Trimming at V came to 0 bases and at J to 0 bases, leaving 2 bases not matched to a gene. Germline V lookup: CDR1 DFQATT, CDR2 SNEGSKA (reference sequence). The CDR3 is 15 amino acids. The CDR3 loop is CSARDREGSTDTQYF. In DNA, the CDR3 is TGCAGTGCTAGAGATCGGGAGGGGAGCACAGATACGCAGTATTTT.

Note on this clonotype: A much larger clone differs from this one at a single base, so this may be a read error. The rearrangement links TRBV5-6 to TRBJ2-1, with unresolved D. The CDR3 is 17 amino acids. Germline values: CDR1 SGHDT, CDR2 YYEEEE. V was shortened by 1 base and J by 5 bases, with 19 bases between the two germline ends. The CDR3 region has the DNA TGTGCCAGCAGCTTGCTAACCAGATGGAGTCTTAACAATGAGCAGTTCTTC. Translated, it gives CASSLLTRWSLNNEQFF.

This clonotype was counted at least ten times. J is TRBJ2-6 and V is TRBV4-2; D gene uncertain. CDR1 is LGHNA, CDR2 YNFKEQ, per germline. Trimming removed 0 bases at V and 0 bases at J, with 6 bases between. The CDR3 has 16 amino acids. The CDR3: CASSQDGSSGANVLTF. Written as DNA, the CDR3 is TGTGCCAGCAGCCAAGATGGTAGCTCTGGGGCCAACGTCCTGACTTTC.

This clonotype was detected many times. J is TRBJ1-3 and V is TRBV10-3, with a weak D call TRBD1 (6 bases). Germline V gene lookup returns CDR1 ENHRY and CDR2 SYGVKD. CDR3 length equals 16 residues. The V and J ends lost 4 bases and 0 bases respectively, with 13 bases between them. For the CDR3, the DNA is TGTGCCATCAGTGTACAGGGCAAGAGCTCTGGAAACACCATATATTTT. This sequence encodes CAISVQGKSSGNTIYF.

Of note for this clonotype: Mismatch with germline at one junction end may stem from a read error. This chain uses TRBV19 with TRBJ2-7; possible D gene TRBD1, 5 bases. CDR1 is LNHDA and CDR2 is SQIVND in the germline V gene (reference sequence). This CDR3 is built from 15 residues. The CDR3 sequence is CTSSIGRVGSYEQYF. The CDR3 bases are TGTACCAGTAGTATAGGCAGGGTAGGGTCCTACGAGCAGTACTTC. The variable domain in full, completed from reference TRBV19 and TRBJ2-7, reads DGGITQSPKYLFRKEGQNVTLSCEQNLNHDAMYWYRQDPGQGLRLIYYSQIVNDFQKGDIAEGYSVSREKKESFPLTVTSAQKNPTAFYLCTSSIGRVGSYEQYFGPGTRLTVT.

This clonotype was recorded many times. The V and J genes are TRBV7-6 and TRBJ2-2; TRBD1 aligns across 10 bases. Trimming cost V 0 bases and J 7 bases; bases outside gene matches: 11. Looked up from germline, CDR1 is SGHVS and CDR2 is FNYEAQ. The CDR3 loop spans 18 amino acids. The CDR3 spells CASSLARGTGEIGGELFF. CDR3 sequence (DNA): TGTGCCAGCAGCTTAGCGCGGGGGACAGGGGAGATTGGCGGGGAGCTGTTTTTT.

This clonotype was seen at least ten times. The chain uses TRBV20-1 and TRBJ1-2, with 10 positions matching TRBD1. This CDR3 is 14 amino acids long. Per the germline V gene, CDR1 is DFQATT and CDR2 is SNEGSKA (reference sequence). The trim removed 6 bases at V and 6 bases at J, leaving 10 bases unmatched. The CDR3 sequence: CSANYRQGADGYTF. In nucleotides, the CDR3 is TGCAGTGCAAACTATCGACAGGGGGCAGATGGCTACACCTTC.